Listed below are T cell receptor beta chains from one sample, sequenced in a study of blood T cell repertoires in COVID-19. Libraries were prepared by immunoSEQ multiplex PCR; TCRdb keeps only in-frame clonotypes and omits some of them. The sample lists about 470,000 clones, 75% to 90% occurring once. The specimen was PBMCs or T cells enriched from blood (not recorded which). Receptor source: a woman between 18 and 29 years old who had recovered from COVID-19. The CDR3 runs from the conserved cysteine through the conserved F or W. The D gene is left open where the match is weak. Clone size is shown for a subset of rows, as once, few, many or a class of expanded clone.

d_call clone_size j_call v_call cdr3_nt cdr3_aa
- - TRBJ2-2 TRBV5-1 TGCGCCAGCCGGACAGTAATGAACACCGGGGAGCTGTTTTTT CASRTVMNTGELFF
- - TRBJ2-2 TRBV9 TGTGCCAGCAGCATCCCACGCGGCCAGAACACCGGGGAGCTGTTTTTT CASSIPRGQNTGELFF
- - TRBJ1-2 TRBV4-1 TGCGCCAGCAGCCAAGGCGAAGGCCCCGGGTACACCTTC CASSQGEGPGYTF
TRBD1 - TRBJ2-1 TRBV15 TGTGCCACCAGCAGAGGGACAGGGGATTACAATGAGCAGTTCTTC CATSRGTGDYNEQFF
- - TRBJ2-7 TRBV6-5 TGTGCCAGCAGCCTGGGAGGGCAGGGGGCGTACGAGCAGTACTTC CASSLGGQGAYEQYF
- - TRBJ2-7 TRBV5-6 TGTGCCAGCAGCTTGAGTGGGCAGACCTACGAGCAGTACTTC CASSLSGQTYEQYF
TRBD2 - TRBJ2-7 TRBV2 TGTGCCAGCAGGGGGACTAGCGGGGGCTACGAGCAGTACTTC CASRGTSGGYEQYF
- - TRBJ2-5 TRBV2 TGTGCCAGCAGGCGGTCCTCCCAAGAGACCCAGTACTTC CASRRSSQETQYF
- - TRBJ1-1 TRBV19 TGTGCCAGTCAAGAAGGGGCCGGCACTGAAGCTTTCTTT CASQEGAGTEAFF
- - TRBJ1-3 TRBV30 TGTGCCTGGTCGGTGGGAAACACCATATATTTT CAWSVGNTIYF
- few TRBJ1-4 TRBV11-2 TGTGCCAGCAGCCTCGGACAGTGGGGCGAAAAACTGTTTTTT CASSLGQWGEKLFF
- - TRBJ2-1 TRBV7-2 TGTGCCAGCAGCTTAGCGGGGGGGCATGAGCAGTTCTTC CASSLAGGHEQFF
TRBD2 once TRBJ2-3 TRBV2 TGTGCCAGCAGTGTTAGCGGGGGGGCCGAAATCGATACGCAGTATTTT CASSVSGGAEIDTQYF
- - TRBJ2-1 TRBV5-6 TGTGCCAGCAGCTTGGTGTGGCGGAGCTCCTACAATGAGCAGTTCTTC CASSLVWRSSYNEQFF
- - TRBJ1-1 TRBV19 TGTGCCAGTACCCTAAGGGCGGGGGGAGTACGCACTGAAGCTTTCTTT CASTLRAGGVRTEAFF
- - TRBJ2-3 TRBV6-4 TGTGCCAGCAGCCCCCCCCCGAGGGCCGATACGCAGTATTTT CASSPPPRADTQYF
- - TRBJ2-7 TRBV28 TGTGCCAGCAGTCGCGACACCTCCTACGAGCAGTACTTC CASSRDTSYEQYF
TRBD1 - TRBJ2-5 TRBV5-6 TGTGCCAGCAGCTTATCAAGGACAGGGGAAAAGGAAGAGACCCAGTACTTC CASSLSRTGEKEETQYF
TRBD2 - TRBJ2-3 TRBV28 TGTGCCAGCAGTTTATTGGCGGGGGGGGGCACAGATACGCAGTATTTT CASSLLAGGGTDTQYF
- - TRBJ2-7 TRBV9 TGTGCCAGCAGCCCGAGAGGGGGACCCACTAGCTACGAGCAGTACTTC CASSPRGGPTSYEQYF
TRBD1 - TRBJ1-4 TRBV30 TGTGCCTGGAGTCCTACCGGGACAGCTAATAATGAAAAACTGTTTTTT CAWSPTGTANNEKLFF
TRBD2 - TRBJ2-7 TRBV5-1 TGCGCCAGCAGCGTGGATAGCGGGGGGCCTCCGGAGCAGTACTTC CASSVDSGGPPEQYF
- - TRBJ2-3 TRBV6-1 TGTGCCAGCAGTGAATTCGTTAGTACGCAGTATTTT CASSEFVSTQYF
- - TRBJ1-3 TRBV6-5 TGTGCCAGCAGTTCCGGGTTCTACTCTGGAAACACCATATATTTT CASSSGFYSGNTIYF
- - TRBJ2-7 TRBV5-1 TGCGCCAGCAGCTTGGCAGGGGACGCGGGCTACGAGCAGTACTTC CASSLAGDAGYEQYF
- - TRBJ2-7 TRBV5-1 TGCGCCAGCAGCTTAAGGGAGCCATACGACGAGCAGTACTTC CASSLREPYDEQYF
- - TRBJ1-2 TRBV16 TGTGCCAGCAGCGGTCTAGGGGGATCCTATGGCTACACCTTC CASSGLGGSYGYTF
- - TRBJ1-2 TRBV29-1 TGCAGCGTTGGACCCCCGGCGGGGGGTGCGGACTATGGCTACACCTTC CSVGPPAGGADYGYTF
TRBD1 once TRBJ2-1 TRBV6-5 TGTGCCAGCAGCTCAGACAGGGGGCCCTACAATGAGCAGTTCTTC CASSSDRGPYNEQFF
- - TRBJ1-2 TRBV12-3/TRBV12-4 TGTGCCAGCACTTACCGGGACTATGGCTACACCTTC CASTYRDYGYTF
- - TRBJ1-4 TRBV9 TGTGCCAGCAGCGTGCGGGGTGAGGAAAAACTGTTTTTT CASSVRGEEKLFF
TRBD1 few TRBJ2-1 TRBV5-1 TGCGCCAGCAGCCTAGGGACAGGGAGTGACAATGAGCAGTTCTTC CASSLGTGSDNEQFF
- many TRBJ2-1 TRBV7-9 TGTGCCAGCAGCTTTGCCGGGGGGCCGAATGAGCAGTTCTTC CASSFAGGPNEQFF
TRBD2 - TRBJ2-7 TRBV18 TGTGCCAGCTCACTGTCTCGGGGGGGCCGCTCCTACGAGCAGTACTTC CASSLSRGGRSYEQYF
TRBD2 - TRBJ2-1 TRBV11-2 TGTGCCAGCAGCTCAGGGGGACTAGCCAATGAGCAGTTCTTC CASSSGGLANEQFF
TRBD1 few TRBJ1-5 TRBV28 TGTGCCAGCAGGCACGGACAGGTTTCCAATCAGCCCCAGCATTTT CASRHGQVSNQPQHF
TRBD1 - TRBJ1-1 TRBV18 TGTGCCAGCTCACCTGGGACAGCGAACACTGAAGCTTTCTTT CASSPGTANTEAFF
- few TRBJ1-6 TRBV10-3 TGTGCCACCGAGGTGGGGGCCGGGAATTCACCCCTCCACTTT CATEVGAGNSPLHF
TRBD1 - TRBJ1-1 TRBV18 TGTGCCAGCTCGTTGGACAGGGCGGCTGAAGCTTTCTTT CASSLDRAAEAFF
TRBD2 - TRBJ2-1 TRBV3-1/TRBV3-2 TGTGCCAGCAGCCAAGACGGGGACCGGGGGGATGAGCAGTTCTTC CASSQDGDRGDEQFF
TRBD1 - TRBJ2-1 TRBV29-1 TGCAGCGTTGCAGGGGGCGATTTAGTTGGGCAGTTCTTC CSVAGGDLVGQFF
TRBD1 - TRBJ2-1 TRBV18 TGTGCCAGCTCACCAAGGGGGACAGGAGACAATGAGCAGTTCTTC CASSPRGTGDNEQFF
- once TRBJ2-3 TRBV10-2 TGCGCCAGCCCCAGGTATCTGTCGGGGAACACAGATACGCAGTATTTT CASPRYLSGNTDTQYF
TRBD1 - TRBJ2-1 TRBV12-5 TGTGCTAGTGGTTTGGTACTCTGGACAGGTGGGACCTTTTATGAGCAGTTCTTC CASGLVLWTGGTFYEQFF
- - TRBJ2-3 TRBV12-3/TRBV12-4 TGTGCCAGCAGGAGTTCGTCAGATACGCAGTATTTT CASRSSSDTQYF
- - TRBJ1-2 TRBV21-1 TGTGCCAGCAGCTATAGAGGAGTTTATGGCTACACCTTC CASSYRGVYGYTF
- - TRBJ2-7 TRBV6-6 TGTGCCAGCAGTTACTCGGGTGATAGTCGGGGCGAGCAGTACTTC CASSYSGDSRGEQYF
- - TRBJ1-1 TRBV4-2 TGTGCCAGCAGCCAAGCCGGTATAAGGGGTGGTACTGAAGCTTTCTTT CASSQAGIRGGTEAFF
TRBD2 many TRBJ2-1 TRBV2 TGTGCCAGCAGTGACGTGCCGGGGGGACTGTCGGAGCAGTTCTTC CASSDVPGGLSEQFF
TRBD2 once TRBJ2-3 TRBV18 TGTGCCACCCGGGGACTAGCGACAGATACGCAGTATTTT CATRGLATDTQYF
TRBD2 - TRBJ2-3 TRBV4-2 TGTGCCAGCAGCCAAAGCGGGGGGACTCCGACAGATACGCAGTATTTT CASSQSGGTPTDTQYF